The rows below give T cell receptor beta chains drawn from one sample of a study of T cell repertoires in cytomegalovirus infection. Via MiXCR, TCRdb re-called the reads, giving one row per CDR3 protein. The sample includes about 230,000 distinct CDR3 sequences, roughly 22% seen only once; the top ten take 15% to 20%. Sequencing input: CD8+ T cells from PBMCs. These receptors were collected from a human donor in good health (CMV status not recorded). Some clones in this sample may be carry-over from other donors' samples. Both conserved end residues are part of each CDR3. The order of the fields is V gene, J gene, clone size, D gene, CDR3 DNA, CDR3 protein. The D gene is left open where the match is weak. Where a row states a size, it is once, few, many or the class of an expanded clone; other rows omit it.

v_call: TRBV7-8
j_call: TRBJ1-2
clone_size: many
d_call: .
cdr3_nt: TGTGCCAGCAGCTCCTACATAACAGGCTATGGCTACACCTTC
cdr3_aa: CASSSYITGYGYTF

v_call: TRBV18
j_call: TRBJ2-2
clone_size: .
d_call: .
cdr3_nt: TGTGCCAGCCTGGGGACTCCTAACACCGGGGAGCTGTTTTTT
cdr3_aa: CASLGTPNTGELFF

v_call: TRBV13
j_call: TRBJ2-7
clone_size: few
d_call: .
cdr3_nt: TGTGCCAGCAGCTTGGGGGGCCTTGAGGAGCAGTACTTC
cdr3_aa: CASSLGGLEEQYF

v_call: TRBV7-9
j_call: TRBJ2-7
clone_size: few
d_call: .
cdr3_nt: TGTGCCAGCCTAGGGGCAGGGCCCCGGGAGCAGTACTTC
cdr3_aa: CASLGAGPREQYF

v_call: TRBV4-1
j_call: TRBJ2-7
clone_size: .
d_call: .
cdr3_nt: TGCGCCAGCAGCCAGCAAGAAGTCGCAGGGGCCCTGAACTACGAGCAGTACTTC
cdr3_aa: CASSQQEVAGALNYEQYF

v_call: TRBV6-2/TRBV6-3
j_call: TRBJ1-2
clone_size: .
d_call: .
cdr3_nt: TGTGCCAGTCCTACGCAGAGCCTGAGGGCTAACTATGGCTACACCTTC
cdr3_aa: CASPTQSLRANYGYTF

v_call: TRBV28
j_call: TRBJ2-1
clone_size: few
d_call: .
cdr3_nt: TGTGCCAGCAGTTTATGGGGGCCCCAAGAGCAGTTCTTC
cdr3_aa: CASSLWGPQEQFF

v_call: TRBV29-1
j_call: TRBJ2-1
clone_size: .
d_call: TRBD2
cdr3_nt: TGCAGCGTTGGAGCCGGGGGGGCCCCTTACGATGAGCAGTTCTTC
cdr3_aa: CSVGAGGAPYDEQFF

v_call: TRBV27
j_call: TRBJ2-3
clone_size: .
d_call: TRBD2
cdr3_nt: TGTGCCAGCAGGGGACTAGCAAAAGATACGCAGTATTTT
cdr3_aa: CASRGLAKDTQYF

v_call: TRBV4-1
j_call: TRBJ2-7
clone_size: many
d_call: .
cdr3_nt: TGCGCCAGCAGCCCGCAGGATTCCTACGAGCAGTACTTC
cdr3_aa: CASSPQDSYEQYF

v_call: TRBV4-1
j_call: TRBJ2-7
clone_size: .
d_call: .
cdr3_nt: TGCGCCAGCAGCCAAGGCTTCGGTGGCTACGAGCAGTACTTC
cdr3_aa: CASSQGFGGYEQYF

v_call: TRBV7-9
j_call: TRBJ1-1
clone_size: .
d_call: .
cdr3_nt: TGTGCCAGCAGACCCCCCCAGGGATCCACTGAAGCTTTCTTT
cdr3_aa: CASRPPQGSTEAFF

v_call: TRBV12-3/TRBV12-4
j_call: TRBJ2-7
clone_size: many
d_call: .
cdr3_nt: TGTGCCAGCAGTTTAGGGACCGAGCAGTACTTC
cdr3_aa: CASSLGTEQYF

v_call: TRBV7-9
j_call: TRBJ2-7
clone_size: once
d_call: .
cdr3_nt: TGTGCCAGCAGCTCCCCCGCAGGGAGATACGAGCAGTACTTC
cdr3_aa: CASSSPAGRYEQYF

v_call: TRBV7-2
j_call: TRBJ2-2
clone_size: .
d_call: TRBD2
cdr3_nt: TGTGCCACCGCAGCCGTAGCGGGGCCCTCGAACACCGGGGAGCTGTTTTTT
cdr3_aa: CATAAVAGPSNTGELFF

v_call: TRBV28
j_call: TRBJ2-2
clone_size: .
d_call: .
cdr3_nt: TGTGCCAGCAGTTTATTCCGACAGGTCCTGGGTAACACCGGGGAGCTGTTTTTT
cdr3_aa: CASSLFRQVLGNTGELFF